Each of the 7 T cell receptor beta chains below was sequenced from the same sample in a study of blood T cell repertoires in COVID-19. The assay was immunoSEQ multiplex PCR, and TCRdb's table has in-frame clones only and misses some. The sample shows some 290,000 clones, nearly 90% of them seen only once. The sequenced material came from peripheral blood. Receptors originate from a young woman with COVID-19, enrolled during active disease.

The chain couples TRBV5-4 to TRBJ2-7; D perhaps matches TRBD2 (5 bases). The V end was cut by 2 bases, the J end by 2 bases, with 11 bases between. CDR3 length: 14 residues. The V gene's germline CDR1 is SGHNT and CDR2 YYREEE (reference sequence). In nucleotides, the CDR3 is TGTGCCAGCAGCTTCGATACCGGGGCCTACGAGCAGTACTTC. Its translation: CASSFDTGAYEQYF.

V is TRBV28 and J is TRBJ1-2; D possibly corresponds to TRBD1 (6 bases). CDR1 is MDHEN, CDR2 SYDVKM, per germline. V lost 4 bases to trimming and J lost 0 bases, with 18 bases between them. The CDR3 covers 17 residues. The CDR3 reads CASSSAGQPTSNYGYTF. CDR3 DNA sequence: TGTGCCAGCAGTTCCGCCGGACAGCCTACATCTAACTATGGCTACACCTTC.

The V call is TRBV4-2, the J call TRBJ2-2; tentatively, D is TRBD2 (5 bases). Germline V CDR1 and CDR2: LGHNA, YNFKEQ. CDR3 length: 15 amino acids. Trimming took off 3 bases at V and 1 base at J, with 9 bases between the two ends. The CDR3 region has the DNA TGTGCCAGCAGCCACGGACTGCAGAACACCGGGGAGCTGTTTTTT. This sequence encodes CASSHGLQNTGELFF.

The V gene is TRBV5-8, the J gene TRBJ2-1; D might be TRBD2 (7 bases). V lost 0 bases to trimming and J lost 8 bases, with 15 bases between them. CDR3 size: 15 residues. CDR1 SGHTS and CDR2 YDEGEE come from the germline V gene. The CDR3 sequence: CASSLAPGGWDEQFF. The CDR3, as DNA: TGTGCCAGCAGCTTGGCCCCGGGGGGCTGGGATGAGCAGTTCTTC.

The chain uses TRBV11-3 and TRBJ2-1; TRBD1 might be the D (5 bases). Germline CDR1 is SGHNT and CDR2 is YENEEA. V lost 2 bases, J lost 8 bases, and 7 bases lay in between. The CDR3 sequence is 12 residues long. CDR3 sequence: CASSLIGDEQFF. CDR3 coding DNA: TGTGCCAGCAGCTTAATAGGGGATGAGCAGTTCTTC.

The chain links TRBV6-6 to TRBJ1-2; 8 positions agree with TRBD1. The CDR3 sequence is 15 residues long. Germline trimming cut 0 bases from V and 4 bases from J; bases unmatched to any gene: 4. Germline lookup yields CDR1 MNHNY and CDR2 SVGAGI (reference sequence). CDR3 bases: TGTGCCAGCAGTTACTCGACCGGGACAGGCTATGGCTACACCTTC. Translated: CASSYSTGTGYGYTF.

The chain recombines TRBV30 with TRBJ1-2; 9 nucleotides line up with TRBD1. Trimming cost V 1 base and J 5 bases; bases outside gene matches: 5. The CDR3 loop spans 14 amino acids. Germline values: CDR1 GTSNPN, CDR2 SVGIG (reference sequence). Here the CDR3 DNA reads TGTGCCTGGAGTGCAACAGGGGGCTGGTATGGCTACACCTTC. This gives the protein CAWSATGGWYGYTF.